This is a list of T cell receptor beta chains from one sample in a study of cytomegalovirus exposure and HLA in healthy donors. The data were produced by immunoSEQ multiplex PCR, yet TCRdb's version contains in-frame clones alone and is incomplete. Of 150,000 to 200,000 clones listed, approximately 82% were seen once; the top ten hold about 1.8%. The sequencing input was PBMCs. These TCRs come from a middle-aged man in good health and CMV-seropositive. CDR3s include the opening cysteine and the closing phenylalanine or tryptophan. D genes are given only for firm matches. Clone size is given for some rows only: seen once, a few or many times, or a class if the clone is expanded.

clone size	V gene	D gene	J gene	CDR3 DNA	CDR3 protein
.	TRBV5-1	.	TRBJ2-7	TGCGCCAGCACCGGGTACGGGCAGTACTTC	CASTGYGQYF
.	TRBV27	TRBD1	TRBJ2-3	TGTGCCAGCAGTTCGGCGGGACAGGCTTTCACAGATACGCAGTATTTT	CASSSAGQAFTDTQYF
.	TRBV13	.	TRBJ1-1	TGTGCCAGCAGCCCTCGTAGCACGAGGAATGAAGCTTTCTTT	CASSPRSTRNEAFF
.	TRBV9	TRBD2	TRBJ2-7	TGTGCCAGCAGCGCCAGCGGGACCGCCTACGAGCAGTACTTC	CASSASGTAYEQYF
.	TRBV27	.	TRBJ1-1	TGTGCCAGCAGACAGGGCACGGGCACTGAAGCTTTCTTT	CASRQGTGTEAFF
once	TRBV20-1	.	TRBJ1-3	TGCAGTGCTAGAGGGGGGGACACCATATATTTT	CSARGGDTIYF
once	TRBV7-9	.	TRBJ2-5	TGTGCCAGCAGCTCGACCAGGGGTAATCAAGAGACCCAGTACTTC	CASSSTRGNQETQYF
.	TRBV5-4	TRBD2	TRBJ2-7	TGTGCCAGCAGCATTAAACGGCGGGAGAACGAGCAGTACTTC	CASSIKRRENEQYF
.	TRBV6-5	.	TRBJ1-2	TGTGCCAGCAGTCCGAGGGGTGGAGGGGAACGTGGCTACACCTTC	CASSPRGGGERGYTF
.	TRBV7-9	TRBD1	TRBJ1-5	TGTGCCAGCAGCTCTCAGGGGGGTCAGCCCCAGCATTTT	CASSSQGGQPQHF
few	TRBV25-1	.	TRBJ2-7	TGTGCCAGCGCCGGGGTGACGACATACGAGCAGTACTTC	CASAGVTTYEQYF
.	TRBV15	TRBD1	TRBJ2-3	TGTGCCACCAGCAGAGTGGGACAGGGGCCAGATACGCAGTATTTT	CATSRVGQGPDTQYF
.	TRBV7-9	.	TRBJ1-4	TGTGCCAGCAGCCTGACTAATGAAAAACTGTTTTTT	CASSLTNEKLFF
.	TRBV19	.	TRBJ1-2	TGTGCCAGTAGTCAAGATTCCAGGGGATCCTATGCCTACACCTTC	CASSQDSRGSYAYTF
.	TRBV10-3	.	TRBJ2-5	TGTGCCATCAGTGCCGGGGAGACCCAGTACTTC	CAISAGETQYF
.	TRBV2	.	TRBJ1-1	TGTGCCAGCAGTGTTGGGACTAACACTGAAGCTTTCTTT	CASSVGTNTEAFF
.	TRBV5-1	TRBD2	TRBJ2-1	TGCGCCAGCAGCTTGGGACTAGCGGGAGTCTGGGGGAAAAATGAGCAGTTCTTC	CASSLGLAGVWGKNEQFF
once	TRBV9	.	TRBJ1-2	TGTGCCAGCAGCGTAGCAGCAGGGCGAGGCTACACCTTC	CASSVAAGRGYTF
.	TRBV7-2	.	TRBJ1-1	TGTGCCAGCAGCAAAGAACCAGGCCCAAACACTGAAGCTTTCTTT	CASSKEPGPNTEAFF
.	TRBV29-1	TRBD2	TRBJ2-1	TGCAGCGTCAGGACTAGCGGATATGAGCAGTTCTTC	CSVRTSGYEQFF
.	TRBV5-1	TRBD1	TRBJ2-4	TGCGCCAGCAGCCCGGGACAGGGGGCGCCTAAAAACATTCAGTACTTC	CASSPGQGAPKNIQYF
few	TRBV5-6	.	TRBJ1-2	TGTGCCAGCAGCTTCAGGGATACCTATGGCTACACCTTC	CASSFRDTYGYTF
.	TRBV19	.	TRBJ1-2	TGTGCCAGCGAGGCCCCGGACTGGCCCTATGGCTACACCTTC	CASEAPDWPYGYTF
once	TRBV11-2	TRBD2	TRBJ2-7	TGTGCCAGCAGCTCTAGCGGGACCAAATACGAGCAGTACTTC	CASSSSGTKYEQYF
.	TRBV5-1	TRBD1	TRBJ2-7	TGCGCCAGCAGCACCGGACAGGTGTACGAGCAGTACTTC	CASSTGQVYEQYF
few	TRBV13	TRBD1	TRBJ2-2	TGTGCCAGCAGCTGGACAGGGTGGGGGGAGTTTGAGCACACCGGGGAGCTGTTTTTT	CASSWTGWGEFEHTGELFF
.	TRBV28	.	TRBJ2-7	TGTGCCAGCAAGGCGGACAGTCCACCCTACGAGCAGTACTTC	CASKADSPPYEQYF
once	TRBV6-5	TRBD1	TRBJ1-5	TGTGCCAGCAGCCGTACCGGGACAGGCAATCAGCCCCAGCATTTT	CASSRTGTGNQPQHF
.	TRBV7-8	.	TRBJ2-1	TGTGCCAGCAGCTTTAGTTCGCTCCGCGGGCCCAATGAGCAGTTCTTC	CASSFSSLRGPNEQFF
.	TRBV2	.	TRBJ2-2	TGTGCCAGCAGTGAATCGGCGGGAACGAACACCGGGGAGCTGTTTTTT	CASSESAGTNTGELFF
.	TRBV10-3	TRBD2	TRBJ2-1	TGTGCCACCGGGACTAGCGGGCTTCTCAATGAGCAGTTCTTC	CATGTSGLLNEQFF
once	TRBV5-6	.	TRBJ1-1	TGTGCCAGCAGGATCGGGGGCACTGAAGCTTTCTTT	CASRIGGTEAFF
.	TRBV4-1	TRBD1	TRBJ2-7	TGCGCCAGCAGCCAAGAATACCCCGGGACAGGGTCCTACGAGCAGTACTTC	CASSQEYPGTGSYEQYF
.	TRBV12-5	TRBD2	TRBJ2-2	TGTGCTAGTGGTTTGGCCCTAGCGGGTGACACCGGGGAGCTGTTTTTT	CASGLALAGDTGELFF
.	TRBV28	TRBD2	TRBJ2-2	TGTGCCAGCAGTTCTAGCGGGAGGCACACCGGGGAGCTGTTTTTT	CASSSSGRHTGELFF
.	TRBV5-1	TRBD1	TRBJ2-7	TGCGCCAGCAGCTTGGCCCAGCCGGGACAGTTTATTTACGAGCAGTACTTC	CASSLAQPGQFIYEQYF
.	TRBV5-5	TRBD2	TRBJ2-3	TGTGCCAGCAGCTTGTTTACCTCGGCTAGCGGGATTACAGATACGCAGTATTTT	CASSLFTSASGITDTQYF
.	TRBV18	TRBD1	TRBJ2-2	TGTGCCAGCTCACTCGGGACAGGGATCCTAACCGGGGAGCTGTTTTTT	CASSLGTGILTGELFF
.	TRBV15	.	TRBJ1-4	TGTGCCACCAGCAGGCCTACAGGAGTTACTAATGAAAAACTGTTTTTT	CATSRPTGVTNEKLFF
once	TRBV5-5	TRBD1	TRBJ2-7	TGTGCCAGCAGCCCGACAGGGAGCGAGCAGTACTTC	CASSPTGSEQYF
few	TRBV11-2	TRBD1	TRBJ2-6	TGTGCCAGCAGCAAACCGGGACAGGGAGCTGGGGCCAACGTCCTGACTTTC	CASSKPGQGAGANVLTF
.	TRBV5-1	TRBD1	TRBJ2-3	TGCGCCAGCAGCTTGACGGGGACAGAAACAGATACGCAGTATTTT	CASSLTGTETDTQYF
.	TRBV4-2	TRBD1	TRBJ1-2	TGTGCCAGCAATCAAAGACGGGCAGGGGGAATAGGGGACTATGGCTACACCTTC	CASNQRRAGGIGDYGYTF
.	TRBV6-5	.	TRBJ1-1	TGTGCCACCGGTCAGGGACTAAACACTGAAGCTTTCTTT	CATGQGLNTEAFF
.	TRBV6-5	.	TRBJ2-7	TGTGCCAGCAGTTACGGAGAGCGCGACGAGCAGTACTTC	CASSYGERDEQYF
.	TRBV18	TRBD1	TRBJ1-5	TGTGCCAGCTCACCCCAGGGGGCTGCGCAGCCCCAGCATTTT	CASSPQGAAQPQHF
.	TRBV4-1	.	TRBJ1-3	TGCGCCAGCAGCCAAGATGATAGCACCATATATTTT	CASSQDDSTIYF
.	TRBV7-9	TRBD1	TRBJ2-1	TGTGCCAGCAGCTTAGCAGGGGGCGGCAATGAGCAGTTCTTC	CASSLAGGGNEQFF
.	TRBV5-4	TRBD2	TRBJ2-7	TGTGCCAGCAGCAGCATGGGGACTAGATACGAGCAGTACTTC	CASSSMGTRYEQYF
.	TRBV5-1	.	TRBJ2-1	TGCGCCAGCAGCCCTAATACAGGGCCGGTGAACAATGAGCAGTTCTTC	CASSPNTGPVNNEQFF
.	TRBV19	.	TRBJ1-2	TGTGCCAGTAGTATCTCGGCAGGGGGCTACACCTTC	CASSISAGGYTF
.	TRBV7-9	TRBD1	TRBJ1-1	TGTGCCAGCAGCCAACAGGGGGCCGGGAGATTAGCTGAAGCTTTCTTT	CASSQQGAGRLAEAFF
few	TRBV6-5	TRBD1	TRBJ1-1	TGTGCCAGCAGGCCGCAGGGGGCAGGTGAAGCTTTCTTT	CASRPQGAGEAFF
once	TRBV29-1	TRBD2	TRBJ2-3	TGCAGCGTTAAAACCCTAGCGGGAGAGGCAGATACGCAGTATTTT	CSVKTLAGEADTQYF